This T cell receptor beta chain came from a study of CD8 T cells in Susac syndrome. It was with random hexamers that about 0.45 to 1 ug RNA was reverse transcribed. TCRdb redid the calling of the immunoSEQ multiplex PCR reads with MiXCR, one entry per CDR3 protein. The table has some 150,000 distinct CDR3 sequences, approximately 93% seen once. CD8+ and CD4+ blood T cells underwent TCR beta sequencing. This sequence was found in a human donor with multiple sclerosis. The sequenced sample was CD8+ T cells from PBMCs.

The CDR3 here is CASSLRDNTEAFF. The CDR3 DNA reads TGTGCCAGCAGTCTCCGGGACAACACTGAAGCTTTCTTT. The J gene is TRBJ1-1, the V gene TRBV6-4, with a weak D call TRBD1 (5 bases). Trimming removed 5 bases from V and 2 bases from J, with 9 bases in between. CDR3 length: 13 amino acids. The germline V gene has CDR1 MRHNA and CDR2 SNTAGT.